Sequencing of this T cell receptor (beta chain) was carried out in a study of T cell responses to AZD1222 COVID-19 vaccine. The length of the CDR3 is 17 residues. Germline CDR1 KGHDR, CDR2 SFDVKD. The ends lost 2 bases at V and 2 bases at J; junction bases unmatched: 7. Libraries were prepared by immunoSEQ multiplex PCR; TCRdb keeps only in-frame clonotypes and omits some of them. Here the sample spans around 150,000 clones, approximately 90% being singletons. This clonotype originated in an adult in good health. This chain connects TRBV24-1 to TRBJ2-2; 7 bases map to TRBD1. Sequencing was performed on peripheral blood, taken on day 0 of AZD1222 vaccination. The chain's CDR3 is CATSDWTGLKNTGELFF. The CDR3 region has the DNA TGTGCCACCAGTGATTGGACAGGACTGAAAAACACCGGGGAGCTGTTTTTT.